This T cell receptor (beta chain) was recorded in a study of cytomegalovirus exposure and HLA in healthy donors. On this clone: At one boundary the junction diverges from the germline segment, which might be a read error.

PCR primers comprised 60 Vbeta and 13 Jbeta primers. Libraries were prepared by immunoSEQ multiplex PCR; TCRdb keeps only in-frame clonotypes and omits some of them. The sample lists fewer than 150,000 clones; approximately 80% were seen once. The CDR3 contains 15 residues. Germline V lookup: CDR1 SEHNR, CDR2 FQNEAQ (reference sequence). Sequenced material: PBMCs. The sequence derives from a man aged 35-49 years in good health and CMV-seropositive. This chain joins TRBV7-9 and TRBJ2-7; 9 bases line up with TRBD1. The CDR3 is CASSFQDRGSHEQYF. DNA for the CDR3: TGTGCCAGCAGCTTCCAGGACAGGGGCTCCCACGAGCAGTACTTC.